This TCR beta chain was profiled in a study of T-cell reconstitution after alpha-beta-depleted transplantation in children. Study-wide results and limits: Surviving thymic progenitors and recipient T cells were the source of high TCRbeta diversity at day 60 in some patients. Counts and diversity of T cells one year after transplant came mostly from newly produced T cells.

The CDR3 loop spans 12 amino acids. Looked up from germline, CDR1 is SGHVS and CDR2 is FNYEAQ. Deletions cut 3 bases from V and 0 bases from J, with 2 bases between. This clonotype was seen repeatedly, ten times or more. Its antigen is currently unknown. For TCRbeta, the library was prepared with unique molecular identifiers. One entry per CDR3 protein results from TCRdb running MiXCR on the PCR reads. The table lists some 200,000 distinct CDR3 sequences, approximately 6.9% of them singletons. Here the sequenced sample was PBMCs, taken before TCRalphabeta/CD19-depleted stem cell transplant. This sequence originates from a boy younger than 10 with acute lymphoblastic leukemia, due to receive a stem cell transplant. The chain recombines TRBV7-6 with TRBJ2-5, with unresolved D. CDR3 in DNA: TGTGCCAGCAGCTTGAACCAAGAGACCCAGTACTTC. Amino acids: CASSLNQETQYF.